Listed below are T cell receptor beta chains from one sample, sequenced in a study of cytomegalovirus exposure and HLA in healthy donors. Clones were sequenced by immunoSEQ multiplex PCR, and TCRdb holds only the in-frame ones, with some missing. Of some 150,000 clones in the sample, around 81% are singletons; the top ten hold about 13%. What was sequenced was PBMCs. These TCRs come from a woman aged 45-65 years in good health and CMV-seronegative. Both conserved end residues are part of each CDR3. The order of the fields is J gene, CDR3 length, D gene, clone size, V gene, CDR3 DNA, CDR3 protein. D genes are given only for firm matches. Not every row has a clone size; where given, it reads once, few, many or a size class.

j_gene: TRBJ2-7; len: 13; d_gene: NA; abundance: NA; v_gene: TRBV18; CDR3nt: TGTGCCAGCTCCCGGGCGGGTGAGTACGAGCAGTACTTC; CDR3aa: CASSRAGEYEQYF
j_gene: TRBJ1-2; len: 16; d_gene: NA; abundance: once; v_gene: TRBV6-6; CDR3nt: TGTGCCAGCAGTTACGAACCGTTCGGAGGGCGCTATGGCTACACCTTC; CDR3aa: CASSYEPFGGRYGYTF
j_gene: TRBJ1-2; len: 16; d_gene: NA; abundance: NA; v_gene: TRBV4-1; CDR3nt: TGCGCCAGCAGCACTCCCGGGGGGGGCGCAAGCTATGGCTACACCTTC; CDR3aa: CASSTPGGGASYGYTF
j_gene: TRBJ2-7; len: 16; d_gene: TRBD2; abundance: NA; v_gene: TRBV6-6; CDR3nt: TGTGCCAGCAGTTACTCGCCAGCGGGGGCATCCTACGAGCAGTACTTC; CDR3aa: CASSYSPAGASYEQYF
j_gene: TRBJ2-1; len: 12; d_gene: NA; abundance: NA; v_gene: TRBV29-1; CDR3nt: TGCAGCGTTGAGGGTGACAGGAGTGAGCAGTTCTTC; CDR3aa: CSVEGDRSEQFF
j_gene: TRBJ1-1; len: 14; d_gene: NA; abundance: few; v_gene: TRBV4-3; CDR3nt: TGCGCCAGCAGCCAAGCTACAGGGATCTCTGAAGCTTTCTTT; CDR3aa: CASSQATGISEAFF
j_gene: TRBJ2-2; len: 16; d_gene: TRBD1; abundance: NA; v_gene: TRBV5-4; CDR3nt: TGTGCCAGCAGCTCCCGACAGGGGGCGTCGACCGGGGAGCTGTTTTTT; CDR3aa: CASSSRQGASTGELFF
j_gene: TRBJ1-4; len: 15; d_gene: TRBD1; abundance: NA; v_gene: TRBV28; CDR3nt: TGTGCCAGCAGTTCCTTTCCGGGACAGCGTGAAAAACTGTTTTTT; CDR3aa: CASSSFPGQREKLFF
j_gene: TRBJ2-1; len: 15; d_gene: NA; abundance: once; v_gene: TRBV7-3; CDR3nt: TGTGCCAGCAGCTATCTGGGGGGGCCCTACAATGAGCAGTTCTTC; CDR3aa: CASSYLGGPYNEQFF
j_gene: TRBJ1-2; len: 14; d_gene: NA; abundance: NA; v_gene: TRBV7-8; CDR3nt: TGTGCCAGCAGCACGAAACAGGGAATCTATGGCTACACCTTC; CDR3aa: CASSTKQGIYGYTF
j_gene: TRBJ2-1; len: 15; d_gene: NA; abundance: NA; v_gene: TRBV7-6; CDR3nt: TGTGCCAGCAGCCCAGCGGCCGGGGATTACAATGAGCAGTTCTTC; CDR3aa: CASSPAAGDYNEQFF
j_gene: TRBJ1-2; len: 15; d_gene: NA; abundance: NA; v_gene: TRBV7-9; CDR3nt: TGTGCCAGCAGCTCGGCGGATAGACAGCTCTATGGCTACACCTTC; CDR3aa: CASSSADRQLYGYTF
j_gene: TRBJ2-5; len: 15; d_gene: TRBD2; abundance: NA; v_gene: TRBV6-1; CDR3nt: TGTGCCAGCAGTGGCGGGAGGATAGGTCAAGAGACCCAGTACTTC; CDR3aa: CASSGGRIGQETQYF
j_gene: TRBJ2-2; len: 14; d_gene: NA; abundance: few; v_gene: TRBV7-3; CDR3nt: TGTGCCAGCAGCCCTTGGGGGAGGTTCGGGGAGCTGTTTTTT; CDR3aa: CASSPWGRFGELFF
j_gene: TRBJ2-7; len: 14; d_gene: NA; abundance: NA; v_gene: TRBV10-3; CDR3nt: TGTGCCATTGCGAGGGATGTGGGCTCCTACGAGCAGTACTTC; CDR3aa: CAIARDVGSYEQYF
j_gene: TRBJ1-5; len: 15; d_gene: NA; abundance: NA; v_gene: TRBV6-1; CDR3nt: TGTGCCAGCAGTGAAGGGGCAGGGCTCTATCAGCCCCAGCATTTT; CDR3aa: CASSEGAGLYQPQHF